These 18 T cell receptor beta chains came from one sample sequenced in a study of cytomegalovirus exposure and HLA in healthy donors. Both 60 Vbeta primers and 13 Jbeta primers went into the PCR. Profiling relied on immunoSEQ multiplex PCR, and the TCRdb table lists in-frame clones only, not all of them. The profile shows about 130,000 clones, roughly 17% of them singletons. Input material: PBMCs. These receptors were taken from a female donor in good health and CMV-seropositive.

The gene calls are TRBV5-1 and TRBJ2-3, with D possibly TRBD2 on 6 matching bases. Germline-derived CDR1 and CDR2 are SGHRS and YFSETQ. There are 16 residues in the CDR3. Trimming left V 2 bases short and J 1 base short, with 14 bases between. The CDR3 coding sequence is TGCGCCAGCAGCTTCGGGACTTCCTTGGGCACAGATACGCAGTATTTT. Protein: CASSFGTSLGTDTQYF.

This chain joins TRBV7-9 and TRBJ1-2; the match to TRBD1 covers 7 bases. After removal of 5 bases from V and 2 bases from J, the junction contained 8 bases not matched to a gene. CDR3 length equals 15 residues. Germline V CDR1 and CDR2: SEHNR, FQNEAQ (reference sequence). The CDR3 loop is CASSIRQGANYGYTF. Here the CDR3 DNA reads TGTGCCAGCAGCATAAGACAGGGCGCAAACTATGGCTACACCTTC. Based on the CDR3 plus reference TRBV7-9 and TRBJ1-2, the full variable domain is DTGVSQNPRHKITKRGQNVTFRCDPISEHNRLYWYRQTLGQGPEFLTYFQNEAQLEKSRLLSDRFSAERPKGSFSTLEIQRTEQGDSAMYLCASSIRQGANYGYTFGSGTRLTVV.

This clone appeared a few times. V and J are TRBV5-1 and TRBJ2-1, with 10 bases fitting TRBD2. The CDR3 totals 16 residues. The J segment lost 4 bases and the V segment lost 0 bases, leaving 4 bases of the junction unmatched. Per the germline V gene, CDR1 is SGHRS and CDR2 is YFSETQ. CDR3 amino acids: CASSLGGTSDYNEQFF. CDR3 bases: TGCGCCAGCAGCTTGGGAGGGACTAGCGATTACAATGAGCAGTTCTTC.

This clone appeared a few times. The chain joins TRBV5-4 to TRBJ2-7; D gene ambiguous. V dropped 10 bases and J dropped 4 bases, with 12 bases sitting between them. Per the germline V gene, CDR1 is SGHNT and CDR2 is YYREEE (reference sequence). The CDR3 is 11 residues long. The CDR3 DNA reads as TGTGCCTCCCATCTCGCGTACGAGCAGTACTTC. Its translation is CASHLAYEQYF.

The rearrangement links TRBV4-1 to TRBJ2-7, with 8 bases lining up with TRBD1. The J segment lost 2 bases and the V segment lost 1 base, leaving 4 bases of the junction unmatched. The CDR3 contains 15 residues. From germline, CDR1 is MGHRA and CDR2 YSYEKL. The CDR3 nucleotides read TGCGCCAGCAGCCAAGCCAGGGGGCGGCCCTACGAGCAGTACTTC. Translated: CASSQARGRPYEQYF.

The chain recombines TRBV5-1 with TRBJ2-4, with D perhaps matching TRBD1 (5 bases). The germline V gene has CDR1 SGHRS and CDR2 YFSETQ. The CDR3 runs to 14 residues. V was clipped by 3 bases and J by 8 bases, with 15 bases between them. The CDR3 loop is CASSSRGPTDIQYF. Written as DNA, the CDR3 is TGCGCCAGCAGCTCTAGGGGCCCCACCGACATTCAGTACTTC.

The chain has TRBV12-5 and TRBJ2-1; 11 positions agree with TRBD1. The germline V gene encodes CDR1 LGHNT and CDR2 FRNRAP. V lost 1 base and J lost 8; bases outside the gene matches: 4. The CDR3 spans 15 residues. The CDR3 DNA follows: TGTGCTAGTGGTTTGGCCCGGACAGGGGGCGATGAGCAGTTCTTC. It codes for CASGLARTGGDEQFF. Full variable domain (rest looked up from reference TRBV12-5 and TRBJ2-1): DARVTQTPRHKVTEMGQEVTMRCQPILGHNTVFWYRQTMMQGLELLAYFRNRAPLDDSGMPKDRFSAEMPDATLATLKIQPSEPRDSAVYFCASGLARTGGDEQFFGPGTRLTVL.

In its sample, this clone was seen a few times. The chain links TRBV18 to TRBJ2-7; D gene unclear. The V and J ends lost 3 bases and 3 bases respectively, with 9 bases between them. CDR1 KGHSH and CDR2 LQKENI come from the germline V gene. CDR3 size: 13 residues. CDR3 residues: CASSPGLNYEQYF. The CDR3 DNA follows: TGTGCCAGCTCACCTGGGCTAAACTACGAGCAGTACTTC.

The chain joins TRBV18 to TRBJ1-4, with D unresolved. This CDR3 is 15 amino acids long. From germline, CDR1 is KGHSH and CDR2 LQKENI. Trimming stripped 0 bases from V and 0 bases from J, with 5 bases between. CDR3 in amino acids: CASSPPGATNEKLFF. The CDR3 DNA reads TGTGCCAGCTCACCACCGGGCGCAACTAATGAAAAACTGTTTTTT. The entire variable domain, with the rest obtained from reference TRBV18 and TRBJ1-4, is as follows: NAGVMQNPRHLVRRRGQEARLRCSPMKGHSHVYWYRQLPEEGLKFMVYLQKENIIDESGMPKERFSAEFPKEGPSILRIQQVVRGDSAAYFCASSPPGATNEKLFFGSGTQLSVL.

This clone was counted a single time. The chain uses TRBV4-1 and TRBJ2-7, with 13 bases identical to TRBD2. Germline assignment: CDR1 MGHRA and CDR2 YSYEKL. The CDR3 runs 16 residues. The V and J ends lost 4 bases and 7 bases, in that order; junction bases with no gene match: 10. CDR3 DNA sequence: TGCGCCAGCAGCCCAAGATTGGGACTAGCGGGGCAGGAGCAGTACTTC. As protein: CASSPRLGLAGQEQYF.

This clone was seen only once. The rearrangement joins TRBV5-6 to TRBJ2-7; 8 nucleotides align to TRBD2. V lost 4 bases and J lost 5; bases outside the gene matches: 5. The CDR3 runs to 13 residues. CDR1 and CDR2 (germline): SGHDT, YYEEEE. The CDR3 loop is CASSPGGGDEQYF. The CDR3 DNA reads TGTGCCAGCAGCCCGGGGGGGGGCGACGAGCAGTACTTC.

This clone has only a few counts. The V and J genes are TRBV4-1 and TRBJ2-7; 11 bases match TRBD1. The length of the CDR3 is 13 residues. Germline V gene lookup returns CDR1 MGHRA and CDR2 YSYEKL. CDR3 residues: CAAGTGGGYEQYF. The CDR3 nucleotides read TGCGCTGCGGGGACAGGGGGAGGCTACGAGCAGTACTTC.

The chain joins TRBV10-3 to TRBJ1-2, with D unclear. The CDR3 has 13 amino acids. Germline V lookup: CDR1 ENHRY, CDR2 SYGVKD. V was cut by 5 bases and J by 3 bases, with 10 bases left in between. The CDR3 is CAISRQEDYGYTF. The CDR3 DNA reads TGTGCCATCAGTCGTCAGGAGGACTATGGCTACACCTTC.

The gene calls are TRBV28 and TRBJ1-2; D is undetermined. CDR3 length: 12 residues. The germline V gene has CDR1 MDHEN and CDR2 SYDVKM. V gave up 6 bases and J gave up 2 bases, with 7 bases separating them. CDR3 loop: CASSSLNYGYTF. The DNA of the CDR3 is TGTGCCAGCAGCTCCTTAAACTATGGCTACACCTTC.

This clone was recorded a few times. The chain uses TRBV27 and TRBJ2-5; 11 bases match TRBD2. The V gene end was trimmed by 3 bases and the J gene end by 4 bases; junction bases not matched to a gene: 7. The CDR3 totals 16 residues. Germline lookup yields CDR1 MNHEY and CDR2 SMNVEV (reference sequence). The CDR3, as DNA: TGTGCCAGCAGTTTGTTGAGTACTAGCGGGGGAGAGACCCAGTACTTC. Amino acids: CASSLLSTSGGETQYF.

CDR3 protein: CASSQDLLAGGRIYNEQFF. CDR3 DNA sequence: TGCGCCAGCAGCCAAGATCTTTTAGCCGGGGGGCGGATTTACAATGAGCAGTTCTTC. The chain has TRBV4-3 and TRBJ2-1; D possibly corresponds to TRBD2 (7 bases). CDR3 length: 19 residues. Trimming removed 0 bases from V and 4 bases from J, with 22 bases in between. The germline V gene encodes CDR1 LGHNA and CDR2 YSLEER.

The rearrangement uses TRBV20-1 and TRBJ2-7; no definite D call. Trimming shortened V by 5 bases and J by 2 bases, and 7 bases separated the two germline ends. The CDR3 consists of 11 residues. From germline, CDR1 is DFQATT and CDR2 SNEGSKA (reference sequence). Here the CDR3 reads CSAGQTYEQYF. The CDR3 DNA is TGCAGTGCTGGCCAGACCTACGAGCAGTACTTC.

This clone has more than one count but fewer than ten. The chain joins TRBV4-1 to TRBJ1-2; no definite D call. CDR3 length: 13 amino acids. Per the germline V gene, CDR1 is MGHRA and CDR2 is YSYEKL. Between the trimmed V and J ends, which lost 4 bases and 8 bases, there was a span of 14 bases. CDR3 protein: CASSPAGKWGYTF. The CDR3 bases are TGCGCCAGCAGCCCAGCGGGGAAGTGGGGCTACACCTTC.